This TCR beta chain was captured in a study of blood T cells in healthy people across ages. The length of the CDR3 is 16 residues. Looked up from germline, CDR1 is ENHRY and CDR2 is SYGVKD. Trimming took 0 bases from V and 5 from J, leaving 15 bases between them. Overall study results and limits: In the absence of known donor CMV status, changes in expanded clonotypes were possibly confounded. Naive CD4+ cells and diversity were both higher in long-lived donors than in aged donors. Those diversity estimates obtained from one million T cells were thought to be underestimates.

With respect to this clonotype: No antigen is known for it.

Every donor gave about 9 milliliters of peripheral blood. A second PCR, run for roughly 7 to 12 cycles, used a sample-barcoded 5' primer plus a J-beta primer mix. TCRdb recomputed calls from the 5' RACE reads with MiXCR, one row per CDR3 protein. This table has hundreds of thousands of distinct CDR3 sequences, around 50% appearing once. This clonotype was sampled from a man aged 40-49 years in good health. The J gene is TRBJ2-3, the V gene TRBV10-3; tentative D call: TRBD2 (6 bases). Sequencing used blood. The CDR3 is CAISESPGTPQDTQYF. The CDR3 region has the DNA TGTGCCATCAGTGAGTCCCCCGGGACTCCTCAAGATACGCAGTATTTT.